The 17 T cell receptor beta chains below were found in one sample sequenced in a study of OX40 agonist ivuxolimab in advanced cancers. Library construction relied on the immunoSEQ multiplex PCR assay. The immuneACCESS repertoire file appears here via TCRdb, limited to in-frame rearrangements. These files lack a portion of the clones; in checked studies, under half of the deficit traces to unresolved V genes, and the cause of the others is not known. In this sample the table shows roughly 41,000 clones, about 90% of which occur a single time. The ten largest clones take up around 58% of the sample. The sample here was CD4+ or CD8+ T cells sorted from blood, taken in a trial of the OX40 agonist ivuxolimab. The receptors originated from an adult with an advanced solid tumor such as melanoma, head and neck, liver or kidney cancer.

The rearrangement links TRBV7-8 to TRBJ2-5; possible D gene TRBD2, 6 bases. This CDR3 region has 16 residues. Trimming removed 1 base from V and 0 bases from J, with 12 bases in between. Looked up from germline, CDR1 is SGHVS and CDR2 is FQNEAQ. The CDR3 region is CASSLGRVAYQETQYF. CDR3 sequence (DNA): TGTGCCAGCAGCTTAGGGAGGGTGGCTTACCAAGAGACCCAGTACTTC.

V usage is TRBV5-8 and J usage is TRBJ2-2, with D perhaps given as TRBD1 or TRBD2 (5 bases each). Germline loops: CDR1 SGHTS, CDR2 YDEGEE. This CDR3 comprises 18 residues. Trimming took off 7 bases at V and 0 bases at J, with 22 bases between the two ends. The CDR3 here is CASVPARGGLANTGELFF. The CDR3 DNA reads as TGTGCCAGCGTCCCGGCGAGGGGCGGGTTAGCGAACACCGGGGAGCTGTTTTTT.

The V call is TRBV7-9, the J call TRBJ2-1; D assignment may be TRBD1 or TRBD2 (5 bases each). The CDR3 covers 16 residues. Deletions cut 5 bases from V and 0 bases from J, with 14 bases between. Germline values: CDR1 SEHNR, CDR2 FQNEAQ (reference sequence). The DNA for the CDR3 is TGTGCCAGCAGCCCCGGGACGGAGAGCTCCTACAATGAGCAGTTCTTC. Its protein product is CASSPGTESSYNEQFF.

The chain joins TRBV7-2 to TRBJ2-3; D perhaps matches TRBD2 (6 bases). Looked up from germline, CDR1 is SGHTA and CDR2 is FQGNSA. The CDR3 is 16 amino acids. Deletions cut 3 bases from V and 5 bases from J, with 18 bases between. CDR3 sequence reads: CASSFFSGGRGDTQYF. The CDR3 DNA is TGTGCCAGCAGCTTTTTTAGCGGAGGACGGGGAGATACGCAGTATTTT.

The chain couples TRBV6-1 to TRBJ1-2; TRBD1 is a possible D gene (5 bases). CDR1 MNHNS and CDR2 SASEGT come from the germline V gene. V dropped 0 bases and J dropped 7 bases, with 12 bases sitting between them. The CDR3 has 14 residues. CDR3 loop: CASSEAEGRGGYTF. The CDR3 DNA sequence: TGTGCCAGCAGTGAAGCAGAGGGGCGCGGTGGCTACACCTTC.

The chain is built from TRBV10-3 and TRBJ2-5; D could derive from TRBD1 or TRBD2 (5 bases each). Germline V gene sequence: CDR1 ENHRY, CDR2 SYGVKD. CDR3 length: 15 amino acids. Trimming left V 4 bases short and J 2 bases short, with 14 bases between. DNA for the CDR3: TGTGCCATCAGTGGAAGCATGGGACCTCAAGAGACCCAGTACTTC. As protein: CAISGSMGPQETQYF.

This clone was counted a single time. The gene calls are TRBV2 and TRBJ1-5, with unresolved D. This CDR3 contains 15 residues. The germline V and J ends were trimmed by 3 bases and 5 bases, with 14 bases remaining between them. From germline, CDR1 is SNHLY and CDR2 FYNNEI. The CDR3 DNA sequence: TGTGCCAGCAGTGACGTCGGCAGGAGGTATCAGCCCCAGCATTTT. As protein: CASSDVGRRYQPQHF.

This sequence joins TRBV11-3 and TRBJ2-7, with D perhaps matching TRBD1 (6 bases). CDR1 SGHNT and CDR2 YENEEA come from the germline V gene. Deletions cut 6 bases from V and 3 bases from J, with 15 bases between. The CDR3 length is 14 residues. CDR3 DNA: TGTGCCAGCAGTATGACAGGTAGGCTCTACGAGCAGTACTTC. Protein product: CASSMTGRLYEQYF.

The chain combines TRBV7-2 with TRBJ2-5; 10 nucleotides agree with TRBD2. From germline, CDR1 is SGHTA and CDR2 FQGNSA. The trim removed 4 bases at V and 0 bases at J, leaving 5 bases unmatched. CDR3 length: 16 residues. The CDR3 is CASSSQGLADQETQYF. The CDR3 DNA sequence: TGTGCCAGCAGCTCTCAAGGACTAGCGGACCAAGAGACCCAGTACTTC.

The chain links TRBV30 to TRBJ2-7; D possibly uses TRBD1 or TRBD2 (5 bases each). V was cut by 2 bases and J by 2 bases, with 19 bases left in between. Germline V gene data show CDR1 as GTSNPN and CDR2 as SVGIG (reference sequence). The CDR3 consists of 16 residues. This chain's CDR3 is CAWSHPGARGTYEQYF. CDR3 bases: TGTGCCTGGAGTCACCCCGGGGCAAGGGGAACCTACGAGCAGTACTTC.

This clone was observed once. The chain has TRBV18 and TRBJ1-1, with TRBD1 as a possible D gene (5 bases). CDR3 length equals 16 residues. Looked up from germline, CDR1 is KGHSH and CDR2 is LQKENI. V lost 6 bases and J lost 1, with 18 bases in between. CDR3 nucleotide sequence: TGTGCCAGCTCCAGGGCCGTTGGGCAAGCGAACACTGAAGCTTTCTTT. This encodes CASSRAVGQANTEAFF.

The V and J genes are TRBV2 and TRBJ2-4; 7 nucleotides agree with TRBD2. The CDR3 runs 18 residues. Trimming took 0 bases from V and 1 from J; bases not matched to a gene: 9. In germline, CDR1 is SNHLY, CDR2 FYNNEI. CDR3 in DNA: TGTGCCAGCAGTGAAGCTATTAGGCGGGAGTGGGCCAAAAACATTCAGTACTTC. Translated, it gives CASSEAIRREWAKNIQYF.

The DNA for the CDR3 is TGTGCCAGCAGCCCCGGGACTAAACCGAGGCAGCCCCAGCATTTT. This translates into CASSPGTKPRQPQHF. The chain links TRBV14 to TRBJ1-5, with D perhaps TRBD1 (5 bases). The V gene's germline CDR1 is SGHDN and CDR2 FVKESK. The CDR3 has 15 amino acids. Trimming shortened V by 4 bases and J by 7 bases, and 17 bases separated the two germline ends.

The CDR3 DNA is TGCGCCAGCAGGGCCGGTGACGATAGCAATCAGCCCCAGCATTTT. Translation gives CASRAGDDSNQPQHF. J is TRBJ1-5 and V is TRBV5-1; unclear D gene. Per germline, CDR1 SGHRS and CDR2 YFSETQ. The CDR3 sequence is 15 residues long. V gave up 5 bases and J gave up 0 bases, with 12 bases separating them.

The rearrangement uses TRBV7-9 and TRBJ2-1; 7 bases line up with TRBD2. Germline trimming cut 11 bases from V and 5 bases from J; bases unmatched to any gene: 12. Germline V gene sequence: CDR1 SEHNR, CDR2 FQNEAQ (reference sequence). The CDR3 loop spans 14 amino acids. Written as DNA, the CDR3 is TGTGCCTTCGAGGTTGAGCGGGGCAACAATGAGCAGTTCTTC. This gives the protein CAFEVERGNNEQFF.

The J gene is TRBJ1-2, the V gene TRBV20-1; D gene unclear. The CDR3 runs to 11 residues. The V gene's germline CDR1 is DFQATT and CDR2 SNEGSKA (reference sequence). With 0 bases removed from V and 5 bases from J, the gap between germline ends came to 4 bases. CDR3 sequence (DNA): TGCAGTGCTAGAGAGGTTTATGGCTACACCTTC. Translated, it gives CSAREVYGYTF.

The V gene is TRBV7-2, the J gene TRBJ1-1; maybe TRBD1 (5 bases). This CDR3 has 14 amino acids. CDR1 is SGHTA, CDR2 FQGNSA, per germline. The V gene lost 4 bases and the J gene lost 7 bases, with 16 bases spanning the gap. Here the CDR3 DNA reads TGTGCCAGCAGCTCAACGGGGGGTTTGGATGAAGCTTTCTTT. Encoded protein: CASSSTGGLDEAFF. Complete variable domain (other parts from reference TRBV7-2 and TRBJ1-1): GAGVSQSPSNKVTEKGKDVELRCDPISGHTALYWYRQSLGQGLEFLIYFQGNSAPDKSGLPSDRFSAERTGGSVSTLTIQRTQQEDSAVYLCASSSTGGLDEAFFGQGTRLTVV.